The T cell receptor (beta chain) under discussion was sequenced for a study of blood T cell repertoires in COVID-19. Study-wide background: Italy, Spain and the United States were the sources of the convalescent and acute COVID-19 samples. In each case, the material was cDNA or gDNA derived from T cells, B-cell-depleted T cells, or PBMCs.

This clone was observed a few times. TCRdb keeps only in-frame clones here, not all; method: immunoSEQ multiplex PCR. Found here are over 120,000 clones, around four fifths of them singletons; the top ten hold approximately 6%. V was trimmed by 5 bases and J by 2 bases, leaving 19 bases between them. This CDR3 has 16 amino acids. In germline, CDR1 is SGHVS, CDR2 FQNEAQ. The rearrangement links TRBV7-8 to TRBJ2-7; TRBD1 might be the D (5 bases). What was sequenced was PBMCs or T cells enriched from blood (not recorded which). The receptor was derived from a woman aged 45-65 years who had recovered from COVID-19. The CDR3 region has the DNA TGTGCCAGCAGCCCTGAATCTGGCAGGGCGCCCTACGAGCAGTACGTC. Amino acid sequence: CASSPESGRAPYEQYV.